This TCR beta chain was identified in a study of T-cell memory formation after mild COVID-19. This clonotype was seen a few times. The antigen is unknown. Amplification by 5'RACE using constant-segment primers produced TCR alpha and TCR beta cDNA libraries that carried sample barcodes and UMIs. TCRdb recomputed calls from the 5' RACE reads with MiXCR, one row per CDR3 protein. The sample consists of approximately 430,000 distinct CDR3 sequences, roughly a quarter of them appearing once. General study findings and limits: Later expanders leaned CD4+, whereas clones that contracted between day 15 and 85 were balanced CD4/CD8.

This CDR3 region has 15 residues. CDR1 and CDR2 (germline): SGHTA, FQGTGA. Trimming took off 0 bases at V and 8 bases at J, with 14 bases between the two ends. Sequencing was done on a sample of PBMCs or a T cell subset sorted from them (not recorded which). The TCR originated in an adult woman who had mild COVID-19 (a few samples of this study predate the infection). Cell type and time point are not known. J is TRBJ2-1 and V is TRBV7-3; perhaps TRBD2 as D (5 bases). CDR3 nucleotide sequence: TGTGCCAGCAGCTTAACCCGGGAAAAGATGGATGAGCAGTTCTTC. It codes for CASSLTREKMDEQFF.